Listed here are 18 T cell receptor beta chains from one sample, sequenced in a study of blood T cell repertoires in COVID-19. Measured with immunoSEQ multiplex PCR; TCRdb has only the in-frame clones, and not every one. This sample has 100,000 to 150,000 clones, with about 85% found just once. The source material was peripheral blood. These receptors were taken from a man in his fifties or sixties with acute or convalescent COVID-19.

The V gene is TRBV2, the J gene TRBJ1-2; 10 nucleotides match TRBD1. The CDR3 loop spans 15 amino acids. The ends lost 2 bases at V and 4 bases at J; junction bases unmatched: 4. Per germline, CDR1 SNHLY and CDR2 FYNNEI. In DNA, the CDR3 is TGTGCCAGCAGTGAATGGGGACAGGGGATCTATGGCTACACCTTC. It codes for CASSEWGQGIYGYTF.

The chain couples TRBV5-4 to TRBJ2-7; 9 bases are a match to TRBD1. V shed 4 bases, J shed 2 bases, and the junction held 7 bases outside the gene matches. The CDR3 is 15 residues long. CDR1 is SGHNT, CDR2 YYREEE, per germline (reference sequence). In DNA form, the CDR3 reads TGTGCCAGCAGCCCGGCGGACAGGGGCCCCTACGAGCAGTACTTC. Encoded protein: CASSPADRGPYEQYF.

CDR3 DNA sequence: TGTGCCAGCAGTGGCGGGCACGCAGCCTACACCTTC. It encodes CASSGGHAAYTF. The genes are TRBV28 and TRBJ1-2; D not certain. Deletions cut 5 bases from V and 10 bases from J, with 14 bases between. This CDR3 is built from 12 residues. Looked up from germline, CDR1 is MDHEN and CDR2 is SYDVKM.

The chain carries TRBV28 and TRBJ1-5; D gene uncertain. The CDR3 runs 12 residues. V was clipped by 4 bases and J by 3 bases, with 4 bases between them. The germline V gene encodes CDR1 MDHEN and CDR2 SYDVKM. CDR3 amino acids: CASSSVNQPQHF. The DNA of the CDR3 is TGTGCCAGCAGTTCAGTCAATCAGCCCCAGCATTTT.

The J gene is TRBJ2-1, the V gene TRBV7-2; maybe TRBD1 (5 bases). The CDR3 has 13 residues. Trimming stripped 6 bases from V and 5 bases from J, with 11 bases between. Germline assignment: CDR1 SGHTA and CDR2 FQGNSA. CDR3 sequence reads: CASRMGLDNEQFF. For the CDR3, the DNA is TGTGCCAGCAGAATGGGGCTTGACAATGAGCAGTTCTTC.

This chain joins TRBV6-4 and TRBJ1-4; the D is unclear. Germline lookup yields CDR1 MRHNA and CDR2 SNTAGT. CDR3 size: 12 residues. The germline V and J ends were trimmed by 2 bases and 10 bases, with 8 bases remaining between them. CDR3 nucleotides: TGTGCCAGCAGTGACGCGGCCGGAAAACTGTTTTTT. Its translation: CASSDAAGKLFF.

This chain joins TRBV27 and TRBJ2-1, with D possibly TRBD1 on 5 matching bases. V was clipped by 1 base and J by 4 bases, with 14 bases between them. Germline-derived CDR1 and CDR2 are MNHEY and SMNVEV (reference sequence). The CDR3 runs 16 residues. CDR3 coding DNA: TGTGCCAGCAGTTTATTGGGTGGACATCAATACAATGAGCAGTTCTTC. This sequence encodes CASSLLGGHQYNEQFF.

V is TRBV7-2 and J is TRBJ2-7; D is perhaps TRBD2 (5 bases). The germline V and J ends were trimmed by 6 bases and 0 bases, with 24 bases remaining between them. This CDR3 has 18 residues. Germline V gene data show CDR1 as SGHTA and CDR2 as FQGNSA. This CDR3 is CASRPRTDSQRSSYEQYF. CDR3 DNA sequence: TGTGCCAGCAGACCCCGAACGGACTCCCAAAGGAGCTCCTACGAGCAGTACTTC.

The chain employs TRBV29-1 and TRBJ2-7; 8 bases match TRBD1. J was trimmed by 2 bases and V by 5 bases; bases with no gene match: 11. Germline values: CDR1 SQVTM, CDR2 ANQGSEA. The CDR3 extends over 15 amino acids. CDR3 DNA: TGCAGCGTTTGGGATTGGACAGGGCGGACCTACGAGCAGTACTTC. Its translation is CSVWDWTGRTYEQYF.

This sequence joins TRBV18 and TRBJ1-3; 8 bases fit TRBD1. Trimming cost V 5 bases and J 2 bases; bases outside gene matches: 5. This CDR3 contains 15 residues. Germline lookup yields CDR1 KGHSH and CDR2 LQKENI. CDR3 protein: CASSKDRVAGNTIYF. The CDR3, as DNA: TGTGCCAGCTCAAAGGACAGGGTGGCTGGAAACACCATATATTTT.

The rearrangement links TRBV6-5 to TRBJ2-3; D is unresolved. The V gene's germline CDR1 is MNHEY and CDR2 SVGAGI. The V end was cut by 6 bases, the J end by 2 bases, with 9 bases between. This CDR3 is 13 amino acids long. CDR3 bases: TGTGCCAGCAGCTCCACATACACAGATACGCAGTATTTT. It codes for CASSSTYTDTQYF.

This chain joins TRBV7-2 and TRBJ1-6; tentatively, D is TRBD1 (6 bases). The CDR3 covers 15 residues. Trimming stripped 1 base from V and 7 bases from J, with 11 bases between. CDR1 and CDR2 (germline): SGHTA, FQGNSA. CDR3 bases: TGTGCCAGCAGCTTAGATTGGACAGAGAATTCACCCCTCCACTTT. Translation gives CASSLDWTENSPLHF. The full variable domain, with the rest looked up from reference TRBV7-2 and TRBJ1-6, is GAGVSQSPSNKVTEKGKDVELRCDPISGHTALYWYRQSLGQGLEFLIYFQGNSAPDKSGLPSDRFSAERTGGSVSTLTIQRTQQEDSAVYLCASSLDWTENSPLHFGNGTRLTVT.

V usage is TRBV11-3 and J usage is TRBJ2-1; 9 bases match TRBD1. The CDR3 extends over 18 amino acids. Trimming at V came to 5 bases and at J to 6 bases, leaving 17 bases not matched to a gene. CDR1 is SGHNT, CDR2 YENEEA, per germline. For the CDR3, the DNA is TGTGCCAGCAGCCAAGGACCCACCTCGGGACAGGGTGCCAATGAGCAGTTCTTC. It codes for CASSQGPTSGQGANEQFF. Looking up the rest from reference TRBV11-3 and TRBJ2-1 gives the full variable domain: EAGVVQSPRYKIIEKKQPVAFWCNPISGHNTLYWYLQNLGQGPELLIRYENEEAVDDSQLPKDRFSAERLKGVDSTLKIQPAELGDSAVYLCASSQGPTSGQGANEQFFGPGTRLTVL.

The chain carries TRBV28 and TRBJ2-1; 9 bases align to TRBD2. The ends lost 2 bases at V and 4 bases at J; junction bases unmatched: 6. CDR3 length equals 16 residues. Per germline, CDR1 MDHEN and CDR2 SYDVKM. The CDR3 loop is CASSLRLAAQYNEQFF. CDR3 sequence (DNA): TGTGCCAGCAGTTTACGACTAGCGGCTCAATACAATGAGCAGTTCTTC.

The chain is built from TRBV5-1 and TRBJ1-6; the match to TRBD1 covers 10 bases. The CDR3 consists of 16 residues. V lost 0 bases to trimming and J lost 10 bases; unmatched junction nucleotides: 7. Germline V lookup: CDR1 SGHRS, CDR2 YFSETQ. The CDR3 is CASSLAGGTGESPLHF. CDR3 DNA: TGCGCCAGCAGCTTGGCTGGCGGGACAGGGGAATCACCCCTCCACTTT.

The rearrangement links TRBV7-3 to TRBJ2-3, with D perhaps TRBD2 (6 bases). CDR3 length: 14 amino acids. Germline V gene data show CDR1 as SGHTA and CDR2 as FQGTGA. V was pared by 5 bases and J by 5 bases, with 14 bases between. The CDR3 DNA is TGTGCCAGCAGCGACCGTAGCGGTAGAGATACGCAGTATTTT. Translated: CASSDRSGRDTQYF.

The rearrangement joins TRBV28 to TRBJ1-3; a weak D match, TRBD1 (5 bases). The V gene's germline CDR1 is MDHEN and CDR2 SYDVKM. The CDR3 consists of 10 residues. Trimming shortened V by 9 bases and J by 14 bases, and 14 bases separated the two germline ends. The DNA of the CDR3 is TGTGCCAGTGGGACTCTAAGCCTATATTTT. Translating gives CASGTLSLYF.

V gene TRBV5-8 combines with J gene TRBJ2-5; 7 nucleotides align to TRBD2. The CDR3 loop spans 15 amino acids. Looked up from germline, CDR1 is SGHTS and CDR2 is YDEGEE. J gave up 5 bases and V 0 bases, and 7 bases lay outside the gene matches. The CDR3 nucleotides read TGTGCCAGCAGCTTGGAAGGGAGGGCCGTGGAGACCCAGTACTTC. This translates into CASSLEGRAVETQYF.